The 5 T cell receptor beta chains listed next were all sequenced from one sample in a study of T cells in Graves' hyperthyroidism and ophthalmopathy. RNA transcripts yielded amplified TCR beta CDR3 regions. Researchers ran a first-round RT-PCR on the TCR CDR3 using the HTBI primer set. TCRdb re-analysed the multiplex PCR reads in MiXCR, keeping a single row per CDR3 protein. The table lists fewer than 900,000 distinct CDR3 sequences, roughly 15% of them singletons. Sequences were obtained from blood. The source of these receptors is a man in his late teens or twenties with Graves' hyperthyroidism.

This clonotype has just a few counts. The chain recombines TRBV6-1 with TRBJ2-1, with 10 bases identical to TRBD1. The ends lost 5 bases at V and 6 bases at J; junction bases unmatched: 13. Germline V CDR1 and CDR2: MNHNS, SASEGT. CDR3 length: 17 residues. CDR3 region: CASSNPPTGGFLNEQFF. The DNA of the CDR3 is TGTGCCAGCAGTAACCCGCCGACAGGGGGCTTCCTCAATGAGCAGTTCTTC.

This clonotype appeared many times. The chain is built from TRBV28 and TRBJ2-7, with D possibly being TRBD1 or TRBD2 (5 bases each). CDR1 is MDHEN and CDR2 is SYDVKM in the germline V gene. V was cut by 6 bases and J by 7 bases, with 19 bases left in between. The length of the CDR3 is 14 residues. The CDR3 is CASSSEPGTPEQYF. The DNA of the CDR3 is TGTGCCAGCAGCTCTGAGCCAGGGACCCCGGAGCAGTACTTC.

V and J are TRBV5-5 and TRBJ2-1; 9 bases agree with TRBD1. The CDR3 contains 11 residues. J was trimmed by 14 bases and V by 4 bases; bases with no gene match: 4. Looked up from germline, CDR1 is SGHKS and CDR2 is YYEKEE (reference sequence). The CDR3 nucleotides read TGTGCCAGCAGCCCACAGGGGGCCGAGTTCTTC. Residues: CASSPQGAEFF.

This clonotype has a handful of counts. J is TRBJ2-2 and V is TRBV5-1, with D uncertain. Germline CDR1 and CDR2: SGHRS and YFSETQ. The CDR3 is 16 residues long. Trimming took off 0 bases at V and 0 bases at J, with 9 bases between the two ends. DNA of the CDR3: TGCGCCAGCAGCTTGGCCTCGATCGCGAACACCGGGGAGCTGTTTTTT. Translated: CASSLASIANTGELFF.

The table lists this clonotype with a few counts. This chain links TRBV20-1 with TRBJ2-5, with TRBD2 matching 7 bases. The CDR3 covers 12 residues. V dropped 3 bases and J dropped 7; count of bases not matched to a gene: 5. The germline V gene encodes CDR1 DFQATT and CDR2 SNEGSKA (reference sequence). Written as DNA, the CDR3 is TGCAGTGCTAGTTCCGGGGAGGGGACCCAGTACTTC. Translating gives CSASSGEGTQYF.